This T cell receptor (beta chain) was captured by sequencing in a study of T cells in Graves' hyperthyroidism and ophthalmopathy. The CDR3 spans 13 residues. The germline gives CDR1 MNHEY, CDR2 SMNVEV (reference sequence). The V end lost 2 bases, the J end lost 9 bases, and 11 bases lay between the germline ends. Amplified TCR beta CDR3 regions derived from RNA transcripts. HTBI primers drove first-round RT-PCR of the TCR CDR3. TCRdb fed the multiplex PCR reads into MiXCR, producing one record per CDR3 protein. The data show 250,000 to 300,000 distinct CDR3 sequences, with roughly 15% seen just once and roughly 15% held by the top ten.

The clonotype was recovered from a woman aged 40 to 50 with Graves' hyperthyroidism that later progressed to Graves' ophthalmopathy. Specimen: blood. The chain joins TRBV27 to TRBJ1-5, with D uncertain. CDR3 amino acids: CASSLGSWGPQHF. CDR3 sequence (DNA): TGTGCCAGCAGTTTAGGGTCATGGGGGCCCCAGCATTTT.